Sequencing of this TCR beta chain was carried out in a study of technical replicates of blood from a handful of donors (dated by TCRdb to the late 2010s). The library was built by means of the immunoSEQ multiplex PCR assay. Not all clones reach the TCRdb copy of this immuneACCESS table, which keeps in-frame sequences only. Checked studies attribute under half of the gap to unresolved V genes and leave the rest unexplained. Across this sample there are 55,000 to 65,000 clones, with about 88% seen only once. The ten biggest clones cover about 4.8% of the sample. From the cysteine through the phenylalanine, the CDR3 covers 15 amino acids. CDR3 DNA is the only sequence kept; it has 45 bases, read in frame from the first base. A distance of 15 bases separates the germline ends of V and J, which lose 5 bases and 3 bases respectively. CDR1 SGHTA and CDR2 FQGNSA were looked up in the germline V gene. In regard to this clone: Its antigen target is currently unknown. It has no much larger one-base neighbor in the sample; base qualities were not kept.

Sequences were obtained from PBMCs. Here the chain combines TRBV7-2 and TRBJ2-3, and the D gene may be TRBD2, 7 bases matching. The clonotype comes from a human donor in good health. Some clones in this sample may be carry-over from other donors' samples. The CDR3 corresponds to CASSVRGAGTDTQYF. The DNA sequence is TGTGCCAGCAGCGTACGGGGGGCCGGGACAGATACGCAGTATTTT. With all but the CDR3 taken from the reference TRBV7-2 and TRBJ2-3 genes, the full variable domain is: GAGVSQSPSNKVTEKGKDVELRCDPISGHTALYWYRQSLGQGLEFLIYFQGNSAPDKSGLPSDRFSAERTGGSVSTLTIQRTQQEDSAVYLCASSVRGAGTDTQYFGPGTRLTVL.